This section outlines one TCR beta chain sequence together with its context. Antigen unknown. The sample is drawn from a study of HIV-infected patients and healthy controls. Study overall: After three months of therapy, CD4 counts rose modestly but significantly in about 85% of the 16 patients.

General study results and limits: Compared with controls, mean Gini indices were significantly raised in HIV-infected repertoires, possibly indicating oligoclonality.

Germline lookup yields CDR1 DFQATT and CDR2 SNEGSKA (reference sequence). V gave up 4 bases and J gave up 3 bases, with 8 bases separating them. The CDR3 spans 12 residues. All unsorted peripheral T cells were captured because whole blood was used without fractionation. Reverse transcription used approximately 500 ng RNA and constant-region primers for alpha and beta. Alpha and beta chain libraries were made separately by chain-specific third strand synthesis with multiplexing indices. A 5' RACE adapter with a random hexamer and the SP2 primer site was joined to cDNA. TCRdb processed the 5' RACE reads anew with MiXCR; each CDR3 protein has one entry. The table records approximately 9,600 distinct CDR3 sequences, roughly 5.2% of them present only once.

The source of this sequence is an adult with HIV infection. The sample in question was blood, obtained before antiretroviral therapy. This chain connects TRBV20-1 to TRBJ2-3; D is uncertain. The CDR3 loop reads CSATARTDTQYF. CDR3 bases: TGCAGTGCTACCGCGCGGACAGATACGCAGTATTTT.